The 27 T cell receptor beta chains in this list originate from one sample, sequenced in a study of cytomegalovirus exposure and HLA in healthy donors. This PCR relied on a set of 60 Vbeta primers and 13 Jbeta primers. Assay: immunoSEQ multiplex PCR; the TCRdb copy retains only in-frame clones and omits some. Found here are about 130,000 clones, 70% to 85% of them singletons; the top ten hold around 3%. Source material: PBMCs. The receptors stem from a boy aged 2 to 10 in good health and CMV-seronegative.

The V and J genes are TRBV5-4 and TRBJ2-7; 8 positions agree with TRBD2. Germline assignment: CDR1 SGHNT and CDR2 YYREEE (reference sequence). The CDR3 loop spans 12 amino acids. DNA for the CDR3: TGTGCCAGCAGCTTGGTCGGGAGGGCCCCTTCGGTC. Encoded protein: CASSLVGRAPSV.

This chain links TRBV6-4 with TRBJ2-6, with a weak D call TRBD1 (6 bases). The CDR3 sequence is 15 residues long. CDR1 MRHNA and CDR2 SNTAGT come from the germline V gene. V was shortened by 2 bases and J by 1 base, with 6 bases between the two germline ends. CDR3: CASSDTGSGANVLTF. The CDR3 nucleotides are TGTGCCAGCAGTGACACAGGGTCTGGGGCCAACGTCCTGACTTTC.

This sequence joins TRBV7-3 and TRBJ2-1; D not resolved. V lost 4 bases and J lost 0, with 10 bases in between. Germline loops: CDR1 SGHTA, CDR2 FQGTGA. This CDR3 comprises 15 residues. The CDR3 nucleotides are TGTGCCAGCAGCTCTTCCCCTAGCTCCTACAATGAGCAGTTCTTC. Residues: CASSSSPSSYNEQFF.

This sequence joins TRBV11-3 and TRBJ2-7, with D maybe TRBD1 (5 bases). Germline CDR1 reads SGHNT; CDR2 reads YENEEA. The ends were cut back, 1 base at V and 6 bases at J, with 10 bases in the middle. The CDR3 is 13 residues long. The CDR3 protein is CASSLAPGREQYF. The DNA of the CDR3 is TGTGCCAGCAGCTTAGCTCCAGGGCGCGAGCAGTACTTC.

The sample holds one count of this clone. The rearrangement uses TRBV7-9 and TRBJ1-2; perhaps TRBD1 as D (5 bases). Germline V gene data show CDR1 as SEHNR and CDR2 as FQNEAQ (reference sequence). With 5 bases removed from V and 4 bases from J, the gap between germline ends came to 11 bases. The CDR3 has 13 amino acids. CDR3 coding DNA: TGTGCCAGCAGCCCCCAGGGTGGCTATGGCTACACCTTC. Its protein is CASSPQGGYGYTF.

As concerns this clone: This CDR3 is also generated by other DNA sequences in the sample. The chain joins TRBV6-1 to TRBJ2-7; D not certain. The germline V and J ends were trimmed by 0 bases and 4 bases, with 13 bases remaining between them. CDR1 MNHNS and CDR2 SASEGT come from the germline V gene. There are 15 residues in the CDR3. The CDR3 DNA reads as TGTGCCAGCAGTGAAGCGGAAGAGAAAGCGTACGAGCAGTACTTC. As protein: CASSEAEEKAYEQYF.

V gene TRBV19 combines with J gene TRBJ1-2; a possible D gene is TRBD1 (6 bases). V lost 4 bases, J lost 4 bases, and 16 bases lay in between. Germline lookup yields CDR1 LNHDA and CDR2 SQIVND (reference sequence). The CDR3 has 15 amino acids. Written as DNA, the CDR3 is TGTGCCAGTAGTACAGAGGGCCAGGGGCCCTATGGCTACACCTTC. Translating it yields CASSTEGQGPYGYTF.

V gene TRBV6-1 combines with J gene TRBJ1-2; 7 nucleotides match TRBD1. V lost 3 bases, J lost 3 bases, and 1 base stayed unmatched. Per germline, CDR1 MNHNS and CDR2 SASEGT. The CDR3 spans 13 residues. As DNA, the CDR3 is TGTGCCAGCAGTGAGACAGGGTACTATGGCTACACCTTC. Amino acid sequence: CASSETGYYGYTF.

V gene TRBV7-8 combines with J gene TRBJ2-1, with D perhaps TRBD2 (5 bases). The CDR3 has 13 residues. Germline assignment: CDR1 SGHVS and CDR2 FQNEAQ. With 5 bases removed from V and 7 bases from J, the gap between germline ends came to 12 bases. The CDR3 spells CASSPLVWNEQFF. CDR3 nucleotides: TGTGCCAGCAGCCCACTAGTCTGGAATGAGCAGTTCTTC.

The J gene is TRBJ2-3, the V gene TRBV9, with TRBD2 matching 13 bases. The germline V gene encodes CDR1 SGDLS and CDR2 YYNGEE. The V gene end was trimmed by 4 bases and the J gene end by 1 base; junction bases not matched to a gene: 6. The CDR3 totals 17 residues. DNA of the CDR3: TGTGCCAGCAGCCGGACTAGCGGGGGAGGAGGCACAGATACGCAGTATTTT. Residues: CASSRTSGGGGTDTQYF. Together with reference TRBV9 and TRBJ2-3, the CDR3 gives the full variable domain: DSGVTQTPKHLITATGQRVTLRCSPRSGDLSVYWYQQSLDQGLQFLIQYYNGEERAKGNILERFSAQQFPDLHSELNLSSLELGDSALYFCASSRTSGGGGTDTQYFGPGTRLTVL.

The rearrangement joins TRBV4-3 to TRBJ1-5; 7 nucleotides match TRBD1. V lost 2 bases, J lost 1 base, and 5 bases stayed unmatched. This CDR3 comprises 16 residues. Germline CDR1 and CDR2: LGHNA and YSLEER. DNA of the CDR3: TGCGCCAGCAGCCAATCGACAGGGTTGAGCAATCAGCCCCAGCATTTT. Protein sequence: CASSQSTGLSNQPQHF.

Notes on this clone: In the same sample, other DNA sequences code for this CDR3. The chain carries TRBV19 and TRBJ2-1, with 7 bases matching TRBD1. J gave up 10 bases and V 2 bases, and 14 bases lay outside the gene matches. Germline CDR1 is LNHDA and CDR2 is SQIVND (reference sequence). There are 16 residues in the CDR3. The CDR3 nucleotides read TGTGCCAGTAGTATACGGACAGGCTACGGGGTCAACGAGCAGTTCTTC. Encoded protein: CASSIRTGYGVNEQFF.

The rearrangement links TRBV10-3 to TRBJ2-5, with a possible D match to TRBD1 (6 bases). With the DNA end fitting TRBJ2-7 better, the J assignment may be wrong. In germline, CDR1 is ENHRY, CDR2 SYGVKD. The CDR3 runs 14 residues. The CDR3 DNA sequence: TGTGCCATCAGTGATGGGGCAGGGGATTACGAGCAGTACTTC. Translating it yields CAISDGAGDYEQYF.

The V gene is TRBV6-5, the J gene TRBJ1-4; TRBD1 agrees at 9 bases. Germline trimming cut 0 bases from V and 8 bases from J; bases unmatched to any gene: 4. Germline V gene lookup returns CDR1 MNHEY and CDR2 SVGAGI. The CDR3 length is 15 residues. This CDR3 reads CASSYSGDRVEKLFF. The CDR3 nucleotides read TGTGCCAGCAGTTACTCTGGGGACAGGGTCGAAAAACTGTTTTTT.

This CDR3 is CASSMTGGGTEAFF. The CDR3 DNA is TGTGCCAGTAGTATGACAGGGGGCGGGACTGAAGCTTTCTTT. The J gene is TRBJ1-1, the V gene TRBV19; 10 bases map to TRBD1. Germline V gene lookup returns CDR1 LNHDA and CDR2 SQIVND (reference sequence). The CDR3 length is 14 residues. V was pared by 3 bases and J by 5 bases, with 3 bases of the junction left unmatched.

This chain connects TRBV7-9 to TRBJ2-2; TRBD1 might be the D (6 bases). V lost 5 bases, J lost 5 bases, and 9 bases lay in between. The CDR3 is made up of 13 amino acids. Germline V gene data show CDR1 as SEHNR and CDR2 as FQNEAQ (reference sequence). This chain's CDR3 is CASSRQETGELFF. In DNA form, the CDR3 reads TGTGCCAGCAGCCGACAGGAGACCGGGGAGCTGTTTTTT.

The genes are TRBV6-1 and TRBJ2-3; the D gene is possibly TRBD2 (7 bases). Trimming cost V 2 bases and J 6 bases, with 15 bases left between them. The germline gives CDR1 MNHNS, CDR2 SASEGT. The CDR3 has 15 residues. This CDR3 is CASSEWGGALDTQYF. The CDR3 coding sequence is TGTGCCAGCAGTGAATGGGGGGGGGCGTTGGATACGCAGTATTTT.

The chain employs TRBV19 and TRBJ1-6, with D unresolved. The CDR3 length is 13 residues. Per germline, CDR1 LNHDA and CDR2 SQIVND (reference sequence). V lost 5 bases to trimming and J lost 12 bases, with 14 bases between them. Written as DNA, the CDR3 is TGTGCCAGTAGTGATCGGCAGAGGAGACCCCTCCACTTT. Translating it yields CASSDRQRRPLHF. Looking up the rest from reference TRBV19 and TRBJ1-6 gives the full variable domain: DGGITQSPKYLFRKEGQNVTLSCEQNLNHDAMYWYRQDPGQGLRLIYYSQIVNDFQKGDIAEGYSVSREKKESFPLTVTSAQKNPTAFYLCASSDRQRRPLHFGNGTRLTVT.

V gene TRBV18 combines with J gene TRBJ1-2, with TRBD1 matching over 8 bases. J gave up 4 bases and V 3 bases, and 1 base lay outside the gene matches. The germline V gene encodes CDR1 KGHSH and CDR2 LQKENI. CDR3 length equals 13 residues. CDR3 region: CASSPGTGYGYTF. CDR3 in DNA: TGTGCCAGCTCACCTGGGACAGGCTATGGCTACACCTTC.

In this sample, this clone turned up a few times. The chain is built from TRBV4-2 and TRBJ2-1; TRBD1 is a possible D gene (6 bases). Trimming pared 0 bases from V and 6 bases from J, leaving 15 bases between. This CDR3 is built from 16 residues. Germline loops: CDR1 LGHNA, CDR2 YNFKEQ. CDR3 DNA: TGTGCCAGCAGCCAAGATTCCGGGCTAGGGGGCAATGAGCAGTTCTTC. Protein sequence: CASSQDSGLGGNEQFF.

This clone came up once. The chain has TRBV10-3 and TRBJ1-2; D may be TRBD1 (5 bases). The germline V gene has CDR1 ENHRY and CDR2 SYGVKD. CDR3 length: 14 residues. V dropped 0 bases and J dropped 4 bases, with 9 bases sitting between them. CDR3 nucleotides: TGTGCCATCAGTGAGTCTGAAGGGGCCTATGGCTACACCTTC. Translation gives CAISESEGAYGYTF.

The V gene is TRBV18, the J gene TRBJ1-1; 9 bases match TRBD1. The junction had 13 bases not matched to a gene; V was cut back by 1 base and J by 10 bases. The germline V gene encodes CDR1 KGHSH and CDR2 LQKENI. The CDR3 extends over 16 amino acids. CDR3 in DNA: TGTGCCAGCTCACCACTATCCGGGACAGGGTCAAGGGGAGCTTTCTTT. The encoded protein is CASSPLSGTGSRGAFF. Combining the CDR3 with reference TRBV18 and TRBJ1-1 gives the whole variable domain NAGVMQNPRHLVRRRGQEARLRCSPMKGHSHVYWYRQLPEEGLKFMVYLQKENIIDESGMPKERFSAEFPKEGPSILRIQQVVRGDSAAYFCASSPLSGTGSRGAFFGQGTRLTVV.

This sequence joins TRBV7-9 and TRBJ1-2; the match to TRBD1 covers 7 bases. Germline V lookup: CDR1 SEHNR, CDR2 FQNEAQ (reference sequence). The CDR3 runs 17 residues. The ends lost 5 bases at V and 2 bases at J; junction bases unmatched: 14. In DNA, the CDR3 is TGTGCCAGCAGCGCATTGGCTCAGGGACAGAAGAACTATGGCTACACCTTC. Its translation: CASSALAQGQKNYGYTF.

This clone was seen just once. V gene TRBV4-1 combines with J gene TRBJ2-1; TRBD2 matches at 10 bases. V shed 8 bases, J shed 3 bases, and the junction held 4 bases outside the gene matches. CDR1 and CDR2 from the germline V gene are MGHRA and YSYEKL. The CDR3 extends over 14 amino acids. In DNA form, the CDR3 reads TGCGCCAGCGGGAGCGGGGGGGTCTACAATGAGCAGTTCTTC. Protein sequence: CASGSGGVYNEQFF.

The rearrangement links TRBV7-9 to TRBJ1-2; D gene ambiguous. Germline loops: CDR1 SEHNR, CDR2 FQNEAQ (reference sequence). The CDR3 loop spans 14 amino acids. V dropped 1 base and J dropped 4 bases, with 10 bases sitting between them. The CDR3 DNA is TGTGCCAGCAGCTTAGTAGATCTCGGCTATGGCTACACCTTC. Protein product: CASSLVDLGYGYTF.

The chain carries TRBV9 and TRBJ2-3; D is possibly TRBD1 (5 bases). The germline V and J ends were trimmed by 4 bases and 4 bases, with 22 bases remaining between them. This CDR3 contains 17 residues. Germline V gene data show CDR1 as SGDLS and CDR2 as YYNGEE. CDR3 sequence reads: CASSSRSVGLGADTQYF. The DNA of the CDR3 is TGTGCCAGCAGCTCCCGTTCCGTTGGTTTAGGGGCAGATACGCAGTATTTT.

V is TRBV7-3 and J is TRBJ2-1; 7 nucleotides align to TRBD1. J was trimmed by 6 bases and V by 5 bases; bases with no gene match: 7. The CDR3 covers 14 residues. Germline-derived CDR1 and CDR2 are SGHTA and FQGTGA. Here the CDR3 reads CASSPTGERNEQFF. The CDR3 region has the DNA TGTGCCAGCAGCCCAACAGGGGAACGCAATGAGCAGTTCTTC.